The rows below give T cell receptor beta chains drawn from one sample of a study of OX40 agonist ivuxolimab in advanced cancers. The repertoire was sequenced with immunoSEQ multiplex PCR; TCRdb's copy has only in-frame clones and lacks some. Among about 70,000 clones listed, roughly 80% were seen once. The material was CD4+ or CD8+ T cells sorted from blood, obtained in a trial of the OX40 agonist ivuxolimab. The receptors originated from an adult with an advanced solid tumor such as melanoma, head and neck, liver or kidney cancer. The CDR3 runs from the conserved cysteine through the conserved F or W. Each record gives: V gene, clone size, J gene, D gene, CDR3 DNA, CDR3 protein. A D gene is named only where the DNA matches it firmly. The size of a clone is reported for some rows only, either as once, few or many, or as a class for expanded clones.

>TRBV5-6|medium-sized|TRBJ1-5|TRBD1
TGTGCCAGCAGCTTCGGTGCTACAGGGGGGTATCAGCCCCAGCATTTT
CASSFGATGGYQPQHF
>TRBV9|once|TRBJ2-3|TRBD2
TGTGCCAGCAGCGTAGCTACTAGCGGGCGCACAGATACGCAGTATTTT
CASSVATSGRTDTQYF
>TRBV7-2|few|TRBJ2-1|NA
TGTGCCAGCAGCTTAACGTGGGGGGCGTACAATGAGCAGTTCTTC
CASSLTWGAYNEQFF
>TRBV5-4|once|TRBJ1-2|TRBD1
TGTGCCAGCAGCTTGGCCGGACAGGGAGCGGTCTATGGCTACACCTTC
CASSLAGQGAVYGYTF
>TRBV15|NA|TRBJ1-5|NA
TGTGCCACCAGCAGCAGGGTCTCGCCCCAGCATTTT
CATSSRVSPQHF
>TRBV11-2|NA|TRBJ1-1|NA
TGTGCCAGCAGCCCTGGAGGTGGCACTGAAGCTTTCTTT
CASSPGGGTEAFF
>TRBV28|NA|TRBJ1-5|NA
TGTGCCAGCAGTTATAACAGCAATCAGCCCCAGCATTTT
CASSYNSNQPQHF
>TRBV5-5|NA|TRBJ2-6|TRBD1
TGTGCCAGCAGCTTTGGGACAGGGACTTCTGGGGCCAACGTCCTGACTTTC
CASSFGTGTSGANVLTF
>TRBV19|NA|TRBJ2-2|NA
TGTGCCAGTAGTACCTCTCTCTACACCGGGGAGCTGTTTTTT
CASSTSLYTGELFF
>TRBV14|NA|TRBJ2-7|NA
TGTGCCAGCAGCCAAGAACTTATAAGGGACGAGCAGTACTTC
CASSQELIRDEQYF
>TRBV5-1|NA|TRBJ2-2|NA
TGCGCCAGCAGCTCTACGGGGGTCACCGGGGAGCTGTTTTTT
CASSSTGVTGELFF
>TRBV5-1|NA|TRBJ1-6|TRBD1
TGCGCCAGCAGCGAAGGACAGGGTTATAATTCACCCCTCCACTTT
CASSEGQGYNSPLHF
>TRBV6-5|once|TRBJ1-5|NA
TGTGCCAGCACTATGGGGTTAGGGCAGCCCCAGCATTTT
CASTMGLGQPQHF
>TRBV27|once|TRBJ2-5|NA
TGTGCCAGCATGCCTAGTACTGGCCTAGAGACCCAGTACTTC
CASMPSTGLETQYF
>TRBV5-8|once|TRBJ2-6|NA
TGTGCCAGCAGCACTCGGAGGTCTGGGGCCAACGTCCTGACTTTC
CASSTRRSGANVLTF
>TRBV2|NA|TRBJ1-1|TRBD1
TGTGCCAGCGGTGGGACAGGGTACACTGAAGCTTTCTTT
CASGGTGYTEAFF
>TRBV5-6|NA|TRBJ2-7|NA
TGTGCCAGCAGCATCTTGACCCTCCCCCAGTACTTC
CASSILTLPQYF
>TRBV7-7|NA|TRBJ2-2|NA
TGTGCCAGCAGCCCCGGGTGGTTTGAGCCCGCGAACACCGGGGAGCTGTTTTTT
CASSPGWFEPANTGELFF
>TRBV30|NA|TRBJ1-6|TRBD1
TGTGCCTGGAAATTCCGGACAGGGGTTACTAATTCACCCCTCCACTTT
CAWKFRTGVTNSPLHF
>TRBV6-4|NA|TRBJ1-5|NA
TGTGCCAGCAGCGAGGCGTATAGCAATCAGCCCCAGCATTTT
CASSEAYSNQPQHF
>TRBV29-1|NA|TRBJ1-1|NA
TGCAGCGTTGGGGGGGGGCCCACTGAAGCTTTCTTT
CSVGGGPTEAFF
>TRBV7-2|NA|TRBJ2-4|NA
TGTGCCAGCAGCCCATTGGGACCTCAGTACTTC
CASSPLGPQYF
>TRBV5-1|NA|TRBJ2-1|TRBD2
TGCGCCAGCAGCCCCGCCCGGACTAGCGGGGGCGGTGAGCAGTTCTTC
CASSPARTSGGGEQFF
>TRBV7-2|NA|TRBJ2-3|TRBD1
TGTGCCAGCAGCGTGGACAGGGCAGATACGCAGTATTTT
CASSVDRADTQYF
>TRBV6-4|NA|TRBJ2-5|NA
TGTGCCAGCAGTATAGGGGGGACAGACCAAGAGACCCAGTACTTC
CASSIGGTDQETQYF
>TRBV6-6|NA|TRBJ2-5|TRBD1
TGTGCCATAAGGGACAGGGGGCGAGAGACCCAGTACTTC
CAIRDRGRETQYF
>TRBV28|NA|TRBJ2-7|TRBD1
TGTGCCAGCACCCTGGGACAGGGCAACTACGAGCAGTACTTC
CASTLGQGNYEQYF
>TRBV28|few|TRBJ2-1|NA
TGTGCCAGCAGTCTTCCCGACCGACCCCGAATCGGTGAGCAGTTCTTC
CASSLPDRPRIGEQFF
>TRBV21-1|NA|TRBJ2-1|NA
TGTGCCAGCAGCAGCCAGGGGGCCTCCTACAATGAGCAGTTCTTC
CASSSQGASYNEQFF
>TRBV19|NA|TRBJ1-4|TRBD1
TGTGCCAGTAGCAGCTCCCGGACAGGGGATGAAAAACTGTTTTTT
CASSSSRTGDEKLFF
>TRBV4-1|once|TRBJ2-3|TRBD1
TGCGCCAGCAGCCCCCGGGACAGGGGGAGCCCAGATACGCAGTATTTT
CASSPRDRGSPDTQYF
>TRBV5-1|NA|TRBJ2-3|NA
TGCGCCAGCAGCAATTATCAGGGGCACACAGATACGCAGTATTTT
CASSNYQGHTDTQYF
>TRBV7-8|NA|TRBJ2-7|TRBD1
TGTGCCAGCAGCTACCGCTCGCAGGGGGCCTCCTACGAGCAGTACTTC
CASSYRSQGASYEQYF
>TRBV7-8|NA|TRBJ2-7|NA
TGTGCCAGCAGCTTGGCCGGAAGCTACGAGCAGTACTTC
CASSLAGSYEQYF
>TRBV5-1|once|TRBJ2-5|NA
TGCGCCAGCAGCTTGGTTGGGCAGGGGAACCAAGAGACCCAGTACTTC
CASSLVGQGNQETQYF
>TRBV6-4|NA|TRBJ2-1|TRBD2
TGTGCCAGCAGTGCTAGCGGGGGGTCCTACAATGAGCAGTTCTTC
CASSASGGSYNEQFF
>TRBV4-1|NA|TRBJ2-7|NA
TGCGCCAGCAGCCGACAAGAGGCTTCAAAAGAGCAGTACTTC
CASSRQEASKEQYF
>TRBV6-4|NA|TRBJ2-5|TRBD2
TGTGCCAGCAGTCTAGGCCCGGGGGGACAAGAGACCCAGTACTTC
CASSLGPGGQETQYF
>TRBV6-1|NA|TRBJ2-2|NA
TGTGCCAGCACTTTAGGACAGCCGAACACCGGGGAGCTGTTTTTT
CASTLGQPNTGELFF
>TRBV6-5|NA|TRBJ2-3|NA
TGTGCCAGCAGTTACTCGGCAGTAAGGGATACGCAGTATTTT
CASSYSAVRDTQYF
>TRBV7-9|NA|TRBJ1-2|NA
TGTGCCAGCAGCCAGAGCGGGGTTGAGAACTATGGCTACACCTTC
CASSQSGVENYGYTF